What follows describes a single T cell receptor beta chain. The protocol was immunoSEQ multiplex PCR, while the TCRdb copy is restricted to in-frame clones and leaves out a portion. The data contain under 2,500,000 clones, nearly 97% of them singletons. This sample was included in a study of shared clonotypes between healthy human individuals. Across the whole study: For every donor, three CD4 naive, three CD4 memory, two CD8 naive and one CD8 memory plates were used.

V lost 4 bases, J lost 2 bases, and 11 bases lay in between. Germline V gene lookup returns CDR1 SGHNT and CDR2 YYREEE (reference sequence). The CDR3 is 14 amino acids. All the donors were Caucasian adults who lived in Nashville, Tennessee. The source material was naive CD4+ T cells sorted from blood. Subset indicated: CD45RA+ positively selected. This TCR was sampled from a man aged 18 to 29 in good health. The chain uses TRBV5-4 and TRBJ2-3; tentatively, D is TRBD2 (6 bases). The CDR3 nucleotides are TGTGCCAGCAGCCCCTGGGGGGTCACAGATACGCAGTATTTT. Translated: CASSPWGVTDTQYF. Filled out from reference TRBV5-4 and TRBJ2-3, the complete variable domain reads ETGVTQSPTHLIKTRGQQVTLRCSSQSGHNTVSWYQQALGQGPQFIFQYYREEENGRGNFPPRFSGLQFPNYSSELNVNALELDDSALYLCASSPWGVTDTQYFGPGTRLTVL.